This T cell receptor (beta chain) was sequenced during a study of cytomegalovirus exposure and HLA in healthy donors. Germline-derived CDR1 and CDR2 are SGHDN and FVKESK. The CDR3 loop spans 16 amino acids. With V trimmed by 7 bases and J by 8 bases, 16 bases remained unmatched. The PCR contained 60 Vbeta and 13 Jbeta primers. Profiled with immunoSEQ multiplex PCR; TCRdb holds only in-frame clones, not every one. The repertoire has more than 55,000 clones, 65% to 75% of them found once; the top ten carry 11%. The TCR was taken from a woman aged 60-75 years in good health and CMV-seropositive. The sample comprised PBMCs. The V gene is TRBV14, the J gene TRBJ1-4; TRBD1 agrees at 7 bases. The DNA for the CDR3 is TGTGCCAGCAAGGGGGCCGGGACAGTTATTATCGAAAAACTGTTTTTT. It is translated as CASKGAGTVIIEKLFF.